Each of the 15 T cell receptor beta chains below was sequenced from the same sample in a study of beta chain features in type 1 diabetes. TCRB transcripts that were expressed got sequenced, as all of the isolated RNA had been reverse transcribed. Profiled with immunoSEQ multiplex PCR; TCRdb holds only in-frame clones, not every one. The data contain under 400,000 clones, 20% of them singletons. Sample: naive CD4+ T cells from blood. These receptors came from a woman younger than 35 in good health.

This clone was recorded a few times. The J gene is TRBJ2-1, the V gene TRBV19; 9 positions match TRBD1. This CDR3 comprises 17 residues. After removal of 5 bases from V and 0 bases from J, the junction contained 8 bases not matched to a gene. Germline lookup yields CDR1 LNHDA and CDR2 SQIVND (reference sequence). CDR3 in DNA: TGTGCCAGTAGTCTTGTTCCGGGACAGGGCTCCTACAATGAGCAGTTCTTC. Encoded protein: CASSLVPGQGSYNEQFF.

J is TRBJ2-3 and V is TRBV2; 7 bases agree with TRBD1. Trimming removed 3 bases from V and 2 bases from J; junction bases left unmatched: 5. CDR3 length equals 15 residues. CDR1 is SNHLY and CDR2 is FYNNEI in the germline V gene. The CDR3 region is CASSDGQGVTDTQYF. CDR3 nucleotide sequence: TGTGCCAGCAGTGATGGGCAGGGGGTCACAGATACGCAGTATTTT.

The V and J genes are TRBV18 and TRBJ2-7; maybe TRBD1 (5 bases). Germline loops: CDR1 KGHSH, CDR2 LQKENI. The V gene lost 3 bases and the J gene lost 6 bases, with 15 bases spanning the gap. CDR3 length: 14 residues. The CDR3 region is CASSPTGTISEQYF. Written as DNA, the CDR3 is TGTGCCAGCTCACCCACAGGAACGATCTCCGAGCAGTACTTC. The whole variable domain, filled in from reference TRBV18 and TRBJ2-7, reads NAGVMQNPRHLVRRRGQEARLRCSPMKGHSHVYWYRQLPEEGLKFMVYLQKENIIDESGMPKERFSAEFPKEGPSILRIQQVVRGDSAAYFCASSPTGTISEQYFGPGTRLTVT.

There are a few counts of this clone. The chain is built from TRBV18 and TRBJ2-7; D gene unclear. CDR1 and CDR2 from the germline V gene are KGHSH and LQKENI. V lost 0 bases and J lost 0, with 9 bases in between. CDR3 length equals 15 residues. The CDR3: CASSPPEARSYEQYF. For the CDR3, the DNA is TGTGCCAGCTCACCACCTGAGGCCCGCTCCTACGAGCAGTACTTC.

This clone has a handful of counts. The genes are TRBV15 and TRBJ2-2, with a weak D call TRBD1 (6 bases). This CDR3 is 14 amino acids long. The V and J ends lost 6 bases and 1 base respectively, with 9 bases between them. Germline V gives CDR1 LNHNV, CDR2 YYDKDF (reference sequence). This CDR3 reads CATSRTVNTGELFF. CDR3 coding DNA: TGTGCCACCAGTAGGACAGTGAACACCGGGGAGCTGTTTTTT.

The chain is built from TRBV5-1 and TRBJ2-7; possible D gene TRBD2, 5 bases. V was shortened by 0 bases and J by 2 bases, with 12 bases between the two germline ends. CDR1 is SGHRS, CDR2 YFSETQ, per germline. There are 15 residues in the CDR3. DNA for the CDR3: TGCGCCAGCAGCTTGGCCAGCGGATTTACCTACGAGCAGTACTTC. This sequence encodes CASSLASGFTYEQYF.

This clone was seen a handful of times. The chain employs TRBV28 and TRBJ2-7; the match to TRBD1 covers 7 bases. Trimming at V came to 5 bases and at J to 1 base, leaving 5 bases not matched to a gene. This CDR3 has 14 amino acids. Germline assignment: CDR1 MDHEN and CDR2 SYDVKM. This CDR3 reads CASSPGTASYEQYF. The CDR3, as DNA: TGTGCCAGCAGTCCCGGGACAGCATCCTACGAGCAGTACTTC.

The chain joins TRBV11-2 to TRBJ2-5, with 8 bases aligning to TRBD2. Germline CDR1 and CDR2: SGHAT and FQNNGV. The CDR3 consists of 16 residues. With 1 base clipped from V and 5 bases from J, the junction kept 9 bases outside the gene matches. CDR3 nucleotide sequence: TGTGCCAGCAGCTTAGGTAGAGCGGGAGTAGGGGAGACCCAGTACTTC. It encodes CASSLGRAGVGETQYF.

The gene calls are TRBV9 and TRBJ1-1; no firm D call. The CDR3 runs to 14 residues. From germline, CDR1 is SGDLS and CDR2 YYNGEE. With 1 base removed from V and 3 bases from J, the gap between germline ends came to 10 bases. CDR3 coding DNA: TGTGCCAGCAGCGTACGGGGTGGGGACACTGAAGCTTTCTTT. Translating gives CASSVRGGDTEAFF.

This clone was counted only a few times. The chain combines TRBV4-2 with TRBJ2-1, with TRBD2 matching over 8 bases. CDR1 and CDR2 (germline): LGHNA, YNFKEQ. This CDR3 comprises 16 residues. Losses at the gene ends were 1 base for V and 7 bases for J; bases not matched to a gene: 9. The CDR3 DNA sequence: TGTGCCAGCAGCCAAGTGCGGGAGGCCCGACCTAATGAGCAGTTCTTC. Residues: CASSQVREARPNEQFF.

This clone was observed a handful of times. This chain links TRBV5-4 with TRBJ2-1, with 8 bases fitting TRBD2. Germline values: CDR1 SGHNT, CDR2 YYREEE (reference sequence). J gave up 2 bases and V 4 bases, and 5 bases lay outside the gene matches. The CDR3 loop spans 15 amino acids. The CDR3 spells CASSAPSGPYNEQFF. For the CDR3, the DNA is TGTGCCAGCAGCGCTCCTAGCGGGCCCTACAATGAGCAGTTCTTC.

The chain is built from TRBV6-1 and TRBJ2-7; 10 bases map to TRBD1. This CDR3 spans 15 amino acids. V shed 2 bases and J 9 bases; nucleotides not matched to a gene: 10. Germline values: CDR1 MNHNS, CDR2 SASEGT. CDR3 coding DNA: TGTGCCAGCAGTGAACCTGGGACAGGGGAGTCGGGGCAGTACTTC. Protein product: CASSEPGTGESGQYF.

The CDR3 reads CASSIGTQETQYF. The DNA of the CDR3 is TGTGCCAGTAGTATCGGTACCCAAGAGACCCAGTACTTC. The gene calls are TRBV19 and TRBJ2-5; D gene ambiguous. Trimming stripped 3 bases from V and 1 base from J, with 6 bases between. CDR1 is LNHDA, CDR2 SQIVND, per germline (reference sequence). The CDR3 is 13 residues long. The complete variable domain, with remaining parts taken from reference TRBV19 and TRBJ2-5, reads DGGITQSPKYLFRKEGQNVTLSCEQNLNHDAMYWYRQDPGQGLRLIYYSQIVNDFQKGDIAEGYSVSREKKESFPLTVTSAQKNPTAFYLCASSIGTQETQYFGPGTRLLVL.

The chain uses TRBV7-2 and TRBJ1-1; 7 bases match TRBD1. The CDR3 loop spans 13 amino acids. V lost 5 bases, J lost 3 bases, and 3 bases stayed unmatched. The germline V gene encodes CDR1 SGHTA and CDR2 FQGNSA. CDR3 in amino acids: CASSAQGDTEAFF. The CDR3 nucleotides read TGTGCCAGCAGCGCCCAGGGGGACACTGAAGCTTTCTTT.

A note on this clone: This sample also contains other DNA sequences that code for the same CDR3. This rearrangement joins TRBV30 to TRBJ1-2; weak D call: TRBD1 (5 bases). The CDR3 runs 11 residues. Germline V gives CDR1 GTSNPN, CDR2 SVGIG (reference sequence). Trimming stripped 2 bases from V and 7 bases from J, with 8 bases between. The CDR3, as DNA: TGTGCCTGGAGTAGCGGGGGTGGCTACACCTTC. Translating gives CAWSSGGGYTF.